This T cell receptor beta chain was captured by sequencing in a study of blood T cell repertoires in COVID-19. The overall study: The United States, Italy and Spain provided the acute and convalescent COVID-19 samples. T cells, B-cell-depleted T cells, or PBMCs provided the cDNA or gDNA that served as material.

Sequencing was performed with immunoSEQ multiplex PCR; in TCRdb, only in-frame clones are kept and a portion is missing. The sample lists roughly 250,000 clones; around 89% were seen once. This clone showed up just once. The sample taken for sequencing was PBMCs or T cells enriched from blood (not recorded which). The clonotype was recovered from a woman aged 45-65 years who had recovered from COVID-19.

The CDR3 protein is CASSLTTDSNQPQHF. CDR3 nucleotide sequence: TGTGCCAGCAGTCTGACGACAGATAGCAATCAGCCCCAGCATTTT. The chain joins TRBV2 to TRBJ1-5; D might be TRBD1 (5 bases). From germline, CDR1 is SNHLY and CDR2 FYNNEI. V shed 5 bases and J shed 0 bases, with 11 bases lying between them. This CDR3 region has 15 residues.